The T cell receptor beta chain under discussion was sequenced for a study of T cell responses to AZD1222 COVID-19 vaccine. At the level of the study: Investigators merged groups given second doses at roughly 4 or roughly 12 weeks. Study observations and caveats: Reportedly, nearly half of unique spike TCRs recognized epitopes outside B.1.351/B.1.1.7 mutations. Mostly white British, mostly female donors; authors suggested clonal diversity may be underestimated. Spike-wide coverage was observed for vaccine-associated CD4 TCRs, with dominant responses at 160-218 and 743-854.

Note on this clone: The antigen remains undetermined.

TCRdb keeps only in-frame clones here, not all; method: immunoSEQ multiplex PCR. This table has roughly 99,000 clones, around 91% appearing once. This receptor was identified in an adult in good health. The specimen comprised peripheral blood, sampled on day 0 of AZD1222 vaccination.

CDR3 in DNA: TGTGCCAGCAGTTTATCGACGACAGGAGAAGGAAAACTGTTTTTT. Translated, it gives CASSLSTTGEGKLFF. The chain couples TRBV27 to TRBJ1-4, with D perhaps TRBD1 (6 bases). Germline values: CDR1 MNHEY, CDR2 SMNVEV (reference sequence). There are 15 residues in the CDR3. V was clipped by 0 bases and J by 10 bases, with 15 bases between them.